The source of this TCR beta chain is a study of T cell changes during pregnancy in multiple sclerosis. Measured with immunoSEQ multiplex PCR; TCRdb has only the in-frame clones, and not every one. The sample holds approximately 58,000 clones, just under 95% seen once. V was trimmed by 8 bases and J by 6 bases, leaving 17 bases between them. The germline CDR1 and CDR2 sequences are SGHTA and FQGTGA. This CDR3 is 13 amino acids long. The chain combines TRBV7-3 with TRBJ2-7; D possibly corresponds to TRBD1 (6 bases). This sequence originates from a female donor with multiple sclerosis, enrolled in a pregnancy study. This material consisted of peripheral blood, taken in the second trimester of pregnancy. The CDR3 region is CASGPDGGTEQYF. The DNA of the CDR3 is TGTGCCAGCGGACCAGATGGGGGCACCGAGCAGTACTTC.